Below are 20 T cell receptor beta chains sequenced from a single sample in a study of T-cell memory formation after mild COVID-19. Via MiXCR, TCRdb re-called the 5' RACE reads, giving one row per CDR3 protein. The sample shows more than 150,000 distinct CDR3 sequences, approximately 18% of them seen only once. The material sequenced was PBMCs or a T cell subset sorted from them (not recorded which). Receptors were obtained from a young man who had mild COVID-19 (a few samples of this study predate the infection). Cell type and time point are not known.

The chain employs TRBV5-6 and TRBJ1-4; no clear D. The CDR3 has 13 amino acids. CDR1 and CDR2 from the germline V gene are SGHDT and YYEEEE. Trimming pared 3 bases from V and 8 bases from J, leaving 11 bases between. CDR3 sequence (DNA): TGTGCCAGCAGCTCAAGCTACGTAGAAAAACTGTTTTTT. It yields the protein CASSSSYVEKLFF. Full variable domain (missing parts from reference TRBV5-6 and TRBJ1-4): DAGVTQSPTHLIKTRGQQVTLRCSPKSGHDTVSWYQQALGQGPQFIFQYYEEEERQRGNFPDRFSGHQFPNYSSELNVNALLLGDSALYLCASSSSYVEKLFFGSGTQLSVL.

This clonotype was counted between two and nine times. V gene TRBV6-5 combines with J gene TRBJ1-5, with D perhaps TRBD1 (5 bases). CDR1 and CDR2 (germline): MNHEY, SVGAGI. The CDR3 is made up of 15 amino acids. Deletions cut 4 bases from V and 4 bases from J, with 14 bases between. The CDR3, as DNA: TGTGCCAGCAGTTTCACCCACGGGGGAAATCAGCCCCAGCATTTT. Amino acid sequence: CASSFTHGGNQPQHF.

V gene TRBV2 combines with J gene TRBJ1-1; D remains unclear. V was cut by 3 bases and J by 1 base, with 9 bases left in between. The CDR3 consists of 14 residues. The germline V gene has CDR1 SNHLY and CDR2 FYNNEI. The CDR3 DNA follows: TGTGCCAGCAGTGAGCGGCCAGCGAACACTGAAGCTTTCTTT. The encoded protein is CASSERPANTEAFF.

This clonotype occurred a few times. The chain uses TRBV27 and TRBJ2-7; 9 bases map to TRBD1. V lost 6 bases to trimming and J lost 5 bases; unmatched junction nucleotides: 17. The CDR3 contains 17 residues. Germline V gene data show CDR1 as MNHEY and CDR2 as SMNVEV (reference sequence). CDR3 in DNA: TGTGCCAGCAGCCAAATCTTCGCCGGGACAGGGAGAGACGAGCAGTACTTC. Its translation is CASSQIFAGTGRDEQYF.

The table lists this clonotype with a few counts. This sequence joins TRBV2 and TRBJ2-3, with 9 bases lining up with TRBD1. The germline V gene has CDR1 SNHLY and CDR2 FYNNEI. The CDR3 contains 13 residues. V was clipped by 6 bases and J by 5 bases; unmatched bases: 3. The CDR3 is CASRPTGGDTQYF. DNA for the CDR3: TGTGCCAGCAGACCGACAGGGGGAGATACGCAGTATTTT.

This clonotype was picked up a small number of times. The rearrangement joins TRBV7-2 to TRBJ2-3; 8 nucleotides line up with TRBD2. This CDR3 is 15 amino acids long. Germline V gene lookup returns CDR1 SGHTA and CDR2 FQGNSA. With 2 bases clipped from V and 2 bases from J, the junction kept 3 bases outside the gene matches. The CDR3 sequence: CASSLNGGVTDTQYF. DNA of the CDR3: TGTGCCAGCAGCTTAAACGGGGGGGTCACAGATACGCAGTATTTT.

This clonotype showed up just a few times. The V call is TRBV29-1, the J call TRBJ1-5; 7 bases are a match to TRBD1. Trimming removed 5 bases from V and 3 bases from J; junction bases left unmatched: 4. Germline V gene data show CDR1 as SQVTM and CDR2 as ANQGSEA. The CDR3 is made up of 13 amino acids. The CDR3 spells CSVTDRLNQPQHF. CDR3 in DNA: TGCAGCGTTACGGACAGGCTCAATCAGCCCCAGCATTTT.

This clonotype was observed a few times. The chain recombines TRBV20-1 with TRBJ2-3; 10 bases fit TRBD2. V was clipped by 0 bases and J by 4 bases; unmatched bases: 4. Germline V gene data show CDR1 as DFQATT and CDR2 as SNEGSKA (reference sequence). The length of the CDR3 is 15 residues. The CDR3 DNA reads TGCAGTGCTAGAGATCGGCTAGCGGGGGCAGATACGCAGTATTTT. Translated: CSARDRLAGADTQYF.

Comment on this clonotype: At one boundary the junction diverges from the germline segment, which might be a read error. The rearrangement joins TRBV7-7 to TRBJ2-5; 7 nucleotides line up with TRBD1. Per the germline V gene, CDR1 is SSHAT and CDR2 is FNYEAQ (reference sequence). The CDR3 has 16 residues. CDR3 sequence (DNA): TGTGCTAGCAGCTTAGGTGGACAGGCAACTCTGGAGACCCAGTACTTC. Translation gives CASSLGGQATLETQYF.

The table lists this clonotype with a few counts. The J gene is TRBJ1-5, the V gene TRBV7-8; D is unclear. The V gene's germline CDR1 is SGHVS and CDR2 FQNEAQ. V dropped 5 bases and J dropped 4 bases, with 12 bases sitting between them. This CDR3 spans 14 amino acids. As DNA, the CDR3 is TGTGCCAGCAGCAAGGACTTTCTGAATCAGCCCCAGCATTTT. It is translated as CASSKDFLNQPQHF.

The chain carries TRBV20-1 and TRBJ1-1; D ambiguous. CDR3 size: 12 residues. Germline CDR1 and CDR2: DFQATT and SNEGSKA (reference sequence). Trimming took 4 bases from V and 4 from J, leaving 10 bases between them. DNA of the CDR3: TGCAGTGCTATCTCGGGTATCACTGAAGCTTTCTTT. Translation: CSAISGITEAFF.

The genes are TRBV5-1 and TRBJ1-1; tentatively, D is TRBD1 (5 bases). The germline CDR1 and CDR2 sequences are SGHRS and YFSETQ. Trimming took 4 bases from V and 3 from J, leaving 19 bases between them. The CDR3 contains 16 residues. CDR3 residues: CASSPTVGGADTEAFF. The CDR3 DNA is TGCGCCAGCAGCCCCACGGTAGGAGGGGCGGACACTGAAGCTTTCTTT.

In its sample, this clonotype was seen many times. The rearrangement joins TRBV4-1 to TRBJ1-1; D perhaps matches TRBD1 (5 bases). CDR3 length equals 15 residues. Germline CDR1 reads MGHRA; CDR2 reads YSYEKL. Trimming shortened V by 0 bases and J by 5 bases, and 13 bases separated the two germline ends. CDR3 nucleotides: TGCGCCAGCAGCCAAGATGAGGGGTGGGGGACTGAAGCTTTCTTT. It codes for CASSQDEGWGTEAFF.

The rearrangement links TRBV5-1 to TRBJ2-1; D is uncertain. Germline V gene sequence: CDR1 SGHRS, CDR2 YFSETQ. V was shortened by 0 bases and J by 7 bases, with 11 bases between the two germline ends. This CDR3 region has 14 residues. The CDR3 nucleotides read TGCGCCAGCAGCTTGGGTGCGCAGCAGAATGAGCAGTTCTTC. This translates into CASSLGAQQNEQFF.

CDR3 residues: CASSTRGYYGYTF. CDR3 bases: TGTGCCAGCAGTACCAGGGGGTACTATGGCTACACCTTC. V is TRBV6-5 and J is TRBJ1-2; TRBD1 aligns across 7 bases. The germline V gene encodes CDR1 MNHEY and CDR2 SVGAGI. V lost 5 bases, J lost 3 bases, and 3 bases stayed unmatched. CDR3 length: 13 residues.

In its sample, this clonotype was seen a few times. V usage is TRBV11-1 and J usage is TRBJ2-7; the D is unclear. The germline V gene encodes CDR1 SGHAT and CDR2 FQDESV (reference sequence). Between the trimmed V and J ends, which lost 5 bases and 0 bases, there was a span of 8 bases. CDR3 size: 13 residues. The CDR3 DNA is TGTGCCAGCAGCCGTGACGTCTCCTACGAGCAGTACGTC. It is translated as CASSRDVSYEQYV.

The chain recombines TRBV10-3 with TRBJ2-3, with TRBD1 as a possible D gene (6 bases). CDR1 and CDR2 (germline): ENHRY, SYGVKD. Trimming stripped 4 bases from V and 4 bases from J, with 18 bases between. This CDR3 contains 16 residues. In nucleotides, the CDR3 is TGTGCCATCAGTGGCCGAGGGACAAGTCTCCCAGATACGCAGTATTTT. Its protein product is CAISGRGTSLPDTQYF.

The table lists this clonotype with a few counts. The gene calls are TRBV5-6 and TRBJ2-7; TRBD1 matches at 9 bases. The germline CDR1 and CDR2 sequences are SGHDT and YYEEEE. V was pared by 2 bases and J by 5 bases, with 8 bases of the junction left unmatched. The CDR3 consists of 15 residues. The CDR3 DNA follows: TGTGCCAGCAGCTTCGACCGGACAGGGGTGAACGAGCAGTACTTC. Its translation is CASSFDRTGVNEQYF.

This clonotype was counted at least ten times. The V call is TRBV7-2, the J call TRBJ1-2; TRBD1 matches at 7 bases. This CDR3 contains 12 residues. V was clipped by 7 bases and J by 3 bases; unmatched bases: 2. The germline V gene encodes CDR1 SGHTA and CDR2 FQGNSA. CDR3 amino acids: CASNGQDYGYTF. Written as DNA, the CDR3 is TGTGCCAGCAACGGACAGGACTATGGCTACACCTTC.

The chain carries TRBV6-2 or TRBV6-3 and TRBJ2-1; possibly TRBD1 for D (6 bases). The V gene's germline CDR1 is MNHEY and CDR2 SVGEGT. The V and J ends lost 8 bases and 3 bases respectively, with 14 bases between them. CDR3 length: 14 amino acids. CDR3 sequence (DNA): TGTGCCAGCCAACAGGGCCTTGGCTACAATGAGCAGTTCTTC. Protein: CASQQGLGYNEQFF.